This paragraph covers one T cell receptor beta chain sequence. Its antigen is undetermined. The ends were cut back, 1 base at V and 7 bases at J, with 18 bases in the middle. This CDR3 contains 16 residues. Germline lookup yields CDR1 SGHDT and CDR2 YYEEEE. The time point is: pre-treatment sample, taken before nivolumab and TIL therapy. The tumor samples were excised metastases, mostly pleural nodules or supraclavicular lymph nodes. The immunoSEQ assay was v3. The table came from immunoSEQ multiplex PCR; TCRdb's copy has only in-frame clones and leaves some out. This repertoire shows roughly 92,000 clones, around three fifths found once; its top ten account for about 10%. The data were obtained in a study of TIL therapy for anti-PD-1-resistant metastatic lung cancer. Overall study findings and caveats: Many TIL product clones were absent from baseline tumor, suggesting clonal contraction.

The sequencing here drew on tumor tissue, taken at baseline. This TCR was sampled from a person between 30 and 79 years old with non-small cell lung cancer. This sequence joins TRBV5-6 and TRBJ2-1, with unresolved D. The CDR3 sequence: CASSLSYLKWKNEQFF. For the CDR3, the DNA is TGTGCCAGCAGCTTGTCGTACCTGAAGTGGAAGAATGAGCAGTTCTTC.